This T cell receptor beta chain was sequenced during a study of T cell responses to AZD1222 COVID-19 vaccine (dated by TCRdb to 2020 to 2022). In the study overall: TCR sequencing was performed for 230 to 250 trial participants, of whom about 210 were given two doses of AZD1222 and some 26 were given two doses of MenACWY control vaccine. Trial participants were enrolled by age into subgroups of 18-55, 56-69 and 70-plus years, and approximately 150, 30 and 60 TCR-sequenced participants, respectively, were included in these subgroups. The paper as a whole reports these results and caveats: Conclusions about previously exposed vaccinees were limited because only six AZD1222 recipients were SARS-CoV-2 seropositive at baseline. Most participants were white British and females outnumbered males, and the authors suggested that clonal diversity may have been underestimated. In the small 56-69-year group, the increase in depth fell short of significance, most likely because of low power. Because no samples from the day 14 peak response were available, repertoires could be characterized only after the peak T cell response. Vaccine-associated CD4 TCRs spanned the whole spike protein, with dominant responses in regions 160-218 and 743-854. Reportedly, almost half of the unique spike-specific TCRs recognized epitopes lying outside the regions that are mutated in the B.1.351 and B.1.1.7 variants. Spike-specific TCR breadth and depth rose significantly after two AZD1222 doses compared with day 0 and with MenACWY recipients.

The CDR3 regions of human TCRbeta chains were subjected to immunosequencing. As for the original processing: Repertoire TCRs were checked for matches against a reference library of SARS-CoV-2-specific TCRs that had been generated using the MIRA antigen-specificity platform. Breadth meant the fraction of unique TCRs that were SARS-CoV-2-associated, whereas depth meant the fraction of total T cells that were SARS-CoV-2-associated. Each spike-specific TCR was assigned to its reactive spike region and to a CD4 or CD8 class using the MIRA data. Log10-transformed breadth and depth values were compared by one-way ANOVA with Sidak's multiple comparisons tests. Held by TCRdb, this immuneACCESS table contains in-frame sequences only and omits some clones. Under half of the omission traces to an unresolved V gene where checked; the cause of the rest is unknown. Clone size and V and J calls were adopted from that table, with D and trimming inferred from the DNA. Here the sample has around 80,000 clones; 83% occur a single time. Of the sample, approximately 1.3% falls within the top ten clones.

As regards this clone: It lacks a known antigen. Base qualities are not recorded, but no much larger clone differs from it by a single base.

The CDR3 covers 14 residues, taking in both the cysteine and the phenylalanine. The DNA shown is the 42-base CDR3, in frame from base 1. The germline V gene supplies CDR1 SGHDN and CDR2 FVKESK. V sheds 3 bases and J sheds 5 bases, leaving 11 bases between their ends. Taken with the paper, the label for time point translates to: about 28 days (+/-7) after the second vaccine dose. AZD1222 recipients given second doses at about 4 weeks or at about 12 weeks were pooled, since spike-specific TCR depth and breadth were not found to differ between the two schedules. The vaccinee samples were drawn from two UK trials, COV001 and COV002, one of which was a single-blind randomized controlled phase 2/3 trial testing AZD1222 (ChAdOx1 nCoV-19) in healthy adults. For TCRbeta chain sequencing, PBMC samples from trial participants were taken at day 0 and at day 28 after the second dose.

The sample here was peripheral blood, taken 28 days after the second AZD1222 dose. The rearrangement combines TRBV14 with TRBJ2-1; no D gene is confidently identified. This clonotype originated in an adult who received the AZD1222 COVID-19 vaccine. The CDR3 here reads CASSHDWADNEQFF. The DNA sequence is TGTGCCAGCAGCCATGATTGGGCGGACAATGAGCAGTTCTTC.